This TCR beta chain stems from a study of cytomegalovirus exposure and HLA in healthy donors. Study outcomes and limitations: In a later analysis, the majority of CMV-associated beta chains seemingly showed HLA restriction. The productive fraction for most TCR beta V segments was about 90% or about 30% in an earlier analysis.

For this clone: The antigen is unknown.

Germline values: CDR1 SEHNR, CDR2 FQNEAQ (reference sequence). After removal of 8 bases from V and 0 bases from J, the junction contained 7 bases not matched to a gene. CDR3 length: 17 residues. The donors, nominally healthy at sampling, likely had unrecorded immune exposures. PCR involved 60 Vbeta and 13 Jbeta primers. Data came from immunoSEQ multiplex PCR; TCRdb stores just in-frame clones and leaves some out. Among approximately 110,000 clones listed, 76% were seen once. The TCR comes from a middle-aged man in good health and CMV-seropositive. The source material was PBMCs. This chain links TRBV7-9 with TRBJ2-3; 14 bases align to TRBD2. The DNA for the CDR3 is TGTGCCAGCGGCAGGACTAGCGGGGGGCTGAGCACAGATACGCAGTATTTT. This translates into CASGRTSGGLSTDTQYF.